This TCR beta chain was sequenced for a study of neoadjuvant anti-PD-1 for oral cavity cancer. Study background: Nivolumab at 3 mg/kg was mostly given biweekly, three to four doses, pre-surgery. Patients without progression received a fourth nivolumab dose around day 43, then surgical resection on days 50-56.

Time point specified: after neoadjuvant nivolumab, at surgical resection. Patients had HPV-negative, locally advanced oral cavity squamous cell carcinoma. Repertoires were generated with immunoSEQ multiplex PCR, while TCRdb's copy carries only in-frame clones and drops some. The sample includes approximately 23,000 clones, under 45% of them seen just once. V dropped 9 bases and J dropped 7 bases, with 12 bases sitting between them. Per germline, CDR1 MNHEY and CDR2 SVGAGI. The CDR3 sequence is 11 residues long. The receptor was derived from a person between 40 and 85 years old with oral cavity squamous cell carcinoma. V gene TRBV6-5 combines with J gene TRBJ1-1; D is ambiguous. The source material was tumor tissue, sampled after nivolumab (anti-PD-1) treatment. CDR3 nucleotide sequence: TGTGCCAGTTGGACCCTGATTGAAGCTTTCTTT. This codes for CASWTLIEAFF.